The clone carrying this T cell receptor beta chain was observed a few times. The junction differs from germline at one of its ends, possibly a read error. TCRdb passed the 5' RACE reads through MiXCR, listing each CDR3 protein once. The repertoire holds 430,000 or so distinct CDR3 sequences, with roughly 26% as singletons. These data are taken from a study of identical twins. CDR3 size: 15 residues. Germline V CDR1 and CDR2: LGHDT, YNNKEL (reference sequence). This sample also appeared in a second study, on T cells expressing NK-cell markers. That work states: Serological testing identified seven of the eight sequenced donors as HCMV-seropositive and one as seronegative. Roughly 1.0-8% of CD8+ T cells in over 5 donors belonged to dominant NKG2C+ clonotypes.

This receptor was identified in a woman younger than 30 in good health. The sequenced sample consisted of CD4+ T cells sorted from blood. The chain couples TRBV3-1 to TRBJ1-2; 9 bases agree with TRBD1. In DNA form, the CDR3 reads TGTGCCAGCACCCAAGGACAGGGGATGGCCTATGGCTACACCTTC. Protein: CASTQGQGMAYGYTF.